These T cell receptor beta chains were read from a single sample in a study of human T cells and chemical hapten exposure. TCRdb recomputed calls from the RACE reads with MiXCR, one row per CDR3 protein. The sample shows some 60,000 distinct CDR3 sequences, 11% of them seen only once. This specimen consisted of whole blood, obtained in connection with sensitization to the hapten diphenylcyclopropenone (DPC). Receptor source: a woman aged 40 to 49 with alopecia areata. Some clones in this sample may be carry-over from other donors' samples. CDR3s include the opening cysteine and the closing phenylalanine or tryptophan. D genes are given only for firm matches. Size tells how often a clone was seen (once, few, many) or the class of an expanded clone, and some rows leave it out.

size	D	J	V	CDR3	DNA
-	-	TRBJ2-1	TRBV2	CASRARTYNEQFF	TGTGCCAGCAGGGCCCGGACTTACAATGAGCAGTTCTTC
-	-	TRBJ1-4	TRBV20-1	CSARPGSSGKLFF	TGCAGTGCTAGACCGGGGTCGTCGGGAAAACTGTTTTTT
few	-	TRBJ2-2	TRBV10-2	CASRTGTGITGELFF	TGCGCCAGCAGAACCGGCACAGGGATCACCGGGGAGCTGTTTTTT
-	TRBD2	TRBJ2-6	TRBV12-3/TRBV12-4	CASSLRGGSESGANVLTF	TGTGCCAGCAGTTTACGGGGCGGGAGTGAGTCTGGGGCCAACGTCCTGACTTTC
few	-	TRBJ1-6	TRBV4-3	CASSQDLARSSYNSPLHF	TGCGCCAGCAGCCAAGATCTTGCCAGAAGCTCCTATAATTCACCCCTCCACTTT
-	TRBD1	TRBJ1-2	TRBV28	CASSPAGGYGYTF	TGTGCCAGCAGTCCGGCAGGGGGCTATGGCTACACCTTC
many	-	TRBJ2-3	TRBV5-1	CASSPLGTTDTQYF	TGCGCCAGCTCCCCCTTGGGTACTACAGATACGCAGTATTTT
-	-	TRBJ1-1	TRBV6-2/TRBV6-3	CASTERQAANTEAFF	TGTGCCAGCACCGAGAGACAAGCCGCGAACACTGAAGCTTTCTTT
many	-	TRBJ2-2	TRBV29-1	CSARDTNTGELFF	TGCAGCGCCCGGGACACAAACACCGGGGAGCTGTTTTTT
-	TRBD2	TRBJ2-5	TRBV6-6	CASSYPQTSGGIGRETQYF	TGTGCCAGCAGTTACCCCCAGACTAGCGGGGGAATCGGGCGGGAGACCCAGTACTTC
many	-	TRBJ1-1	TRBV4-3	CASSLFTTANTEAFF	TGCGCCAGCAGCCTGTTTACGACGGCGAACACTGAAGCTTTCTTT
many	TRBD2	TRBJ2-1	TRBV11-2	CASSLGTSGTSSYNEQFF	TGTGCCAGCAGCTTGGGGACTAGCGGGACCAGCTCCTACAATGAGCAGTTCTTC
many	-	TRBJ2-2	TRBV14	CASSQVTGVNTGELFF	TGTGCCAGCAGCCAAGTCACAGGAGTCAACACCGGGGAGCTGTTTTTT
-	-	TRBJ1-2	TRBV29-1	CSVEGHSHDGYTF	TGCAGCGTTGAGGGCCACTCGCATGACGGCTACACCTTC
few	-	TRBJ2-7	TRBV20-1	CSAKHYGYEQYF	TGCAGTGCAAAACACTACGGGTACGAGCAGTACTTC
many	-	TRBJ2-2	TRBV5-1	CASSPVEGTGELFF	TGCGCCAGCAGCCCCGTGGAGGGGACCGGGGAGCTGTTTTTT
-	TRBD2	TRBJ2-1	TRBV11-3	CASSPGTSSYNEQFF	TGTGCCAGCAGCCCCGGGACTAGCAGCTACAATGAGCAGTTCTTC
many	TRBD2	TRBJ2-3	TRBV29-1	CSVREGLATTSTDTQYF	TGCAGCGTTCGGGAGGGACTAGCGACTACTAGCACAGATACGCAGTATTTT
many	-	TRBJ1-1	TRBV7-9	CASSLSTEGGMAFF	TGTGCCAGCAGCTTATCGACGGAGGGGGGGATGGCTTTCTTT
many	-	TRBJ2-2	TRBV6-2/TRBV6-3	CASSYAGKYGELFF	TGTGCCAGCAGTTACGCGGGGAAATACGGGGAGCTGTTTTTT
many	-	TRBJ1-6	TRBV6-2/TRBV6-3	CASSPTGTWNSPLHF	TGTGCCAGCAGTCCAACCGGGACGTGGAATTCACCCCTCCACTTT
-	-	TRBJ2-7	TRBV9	CASSVDWTLSEQYF	TGTGCCAGCAGCGTAGACTGGACCCTATCCGAGCAGTACTTC
-	-	TRBJ2-1	TRBV14	CASSLKSPRDSLNEQFF	TGTGCCAGCAGCCTCAAATCCCCCCGGGACTCCCTTAATGAGCAGTTCTTC
-	-	TRBJ2-1	TRBV21-1	CASSTFGGRYNEQFF	TGTGCCAGCAGCACCTTCGGCGGACGGTACAATGAGCAGTTCTTC
few	-	TRBJ1-1	TRBV7-9	CASSLPGLNTEAFF	TGTGCCAGCAGCTTACCCGGGCTGAACACTGAAGCTTTCTTT
-	-	TRBJ2-1	TRBV6-2/TRBV6-3	CAGGTFNEQFF	TGTGCCGGGGGGACTTTCAATGAGCAGTTCTTC
few	-	TRBJ1-1	TRBV13	CASSLDRVTEAFF	TGTGCCAGCAGCTTAGACAGGGTTACTGAAGCTTTCTTT
many	TRBD1	TRBJ1-5	TRBV6-5	CASSSRQGAISNQPQHF	TGTGCCAGCAGTTCTCGACAGGGAGCGATTAGCAATCAGCCCCAGCATTTT
few	-	TRBJ2-5	TRBV20-1	CSAFTGGLQETQYF	TGCAGTGCTTTTACGGGGGGCCTACAAGAGACCCAGTACTTC
few	TRBD1	TRBJ1-2	TRBV29-1	CSAGQGAAYGYTF	TGCAGCGCAGGACAGGGGGCAGCCTATGGCTACACCTTC
few	-	TRBJ1-5	TRBV18	CASSPPDLWPQHF	TGTGCCAGCTCACCACCTGACCTGTGGCCCCAGCATTTT
-	TRBD2	TRBJ2-1	TRBV5-1	CASSFTYSGSGPLDEQFF	TGCGCCAGCAGCTTCACATATAGCGGGAGTGGGCCCCTCGATGAGCAGTTCTTC
few	-	TRBJ2-1	TRBV7-3	CASSLRSGAQNEQFF	TGTGCCAGCAGCTTAAGGTCGGGGGCGCAGAATGAGCAGTTCTTC
-	TRBD2	TRBJ2-1	TRBV6-2/TRBV6-3	CASTGRTSGEQFF	TGTGCCAGCACCGGAAGGACTAGCGGGGAGCAGTTCTTC
few	-	TRBJ2-7	TRBV19	CASSLGSPNYEQYF	TGTGCCAGTAGCCTGGGGTCCCCCAACTACGAGCAGTACTTC
many	-	TRBJ1-5	TRBV2	CASRGDQGQPQHF	TGTGCCAGCAGGGGGGACCAAGGTCAGCCCCAGCATTTT
few	-	TRBJ2-1	TRBV6-2/TRBV6-3	CASRENSPTVQFF	TGTGCCAGCAGGGAGAATAGCCCCACTGTGCAGTTCTTC
-	-	TRBJ2-7	TRBV10-2	CASSDRPYEQYF	TGCGCCAGCAGTGATCGACCCTACGAGCAGTACTTC
-	TRBD1	TRBJ2-7	TRBV29-1	CSVRGGQAAEQYF	TGCAGCGTGAGAGGAGGACAGGCCGCCGAGCAGTACTTC
-	-	TRBJ2-2	TRBV7-2	CASSMRGLGNTGELFF	TGTGCCAGCAGCATGCGGGGCCTAGGGAACACCGGGGAGCTGTTTTTT